This TCR beta chain was recovered during a study of a mutant IDH1 vaccine in newly diagnosed glioma. As for the study in general: Following radiotherapy alone, or alongside temozolomide cycles, vaccination was started after an interval of 4-6 weeks. Treated individuals were about 62% male and approximately 40% female, averaging roughly 43 years of age.

Germline V gene data show CDR1 as SQVTM and CDR2 as ANQGSEA. The V segment lost 4 bases and the J segment 7 bases; nucleotides outside the gene matches: 12. The CDR3 totals 15 residues. Assay: immunoSEQ multiplex PCR; the TCRdb copy retains only in-frame clones and omits some. The sample has over 35,000 clones, 81% seen once; the top ten hold 5.1%. Regarding this clone: Its antigen is as yet unknown.

Sample time point: week 23, last vaccination. The content of each vaccine dose was 300 ug of mutant IDH1 20-mer peptide, and topical imiquimod accompanied it. Tumors from donors were new WHO grade 3 or 4 IDH1-mutant astrocytomas with ATRX loss. V and J are TRBV29-1 and TRBJ2-2; TRBD1 aligns across 7 bases. This sample comprised PBMCs, obtained from a glioma patient whose treatment included an IDH1 peptide vaccine. The source is a man aged 40-49 years with glioma. The CDR3 loop reads CSVAPATGLSGELFF. The CDR3 bases are TGCAGCGTTGCCCCTGCGACAGGGTTAAGCGGGGAGCTGTTTTTT.